This passage covers 10 T cell receptor beta chains from one sample sequenced in a study of response to subunit inactivated influenza vaccine. Via MiXCR, TCRdb re-called the RT-PCR reads, giving one row per CDR3 protein. This sample has about 540,000 distinct CDR3 sequences; 12% to 15% occur once, and the top ten carry over 8.5%. This sample comprised PBMCs from blood, obtained 11 to 12 days after vaccination. Every receptor here comes from a man between 45 and 60 years old who received an inactivated influenza vaccine.

This clonotype was observed a handful of times. The chain couples TRBV7-8 to TRBJ2-7; a weak D match, TRBD2 (6 bases). The CDR3 sequence is 15 residues long. Germline CDR1 and CDR2: SGHVS and FQNEAQ. Between the trimmed V and J ends, which lost 5 bases and 0 bases, there was a span of 14 bases. The CDR3 DNA is TGTGCCAGCAGCCACGGGACTTCTAGCTCCTACGAGCAGTACTTC. It codes for CASSHGTSSSYEQYF.

Only a few counts were recorded for this clonotype. The genes are TRBV4-1 and TRBJ1-1; D is unresolved. The CDR3 length is 13 residues. The V end was cut by 6 bases, the J end by 1 base, with 9 bases between. Germline values: CDR1 MGHRA, CDR2 YSYEKL. The CDR3 sequence is CASRERRNTEAFF. DNA of the CDR3: TGCGCCAGCAGGGAGAGGCGGAACACTGAAGCTTTCTTT.

This clonotype came up many times. The gene calls are TRBV3-1 and TRBJ1-1; 10 bases are a match to TRBD1. Germline lookup yields CDR1 LGHDT and CDR2 YNNKEL (reference sequence). V was pared by 4 bases and J by 4 bases, with 9 bases of the junction left unmatched. CDR3 size: 16 residues. Written as DNA, the CDR3 is TGTGCCAGCAGCCTCCAACCGGGACAGGGGAGCACTGAAGCTTTCTTT. Protein sequence: CASSLQPGQGSTEAFF. Looking up the rest from reference TRBV3-1 and TRBJ1-1 gives the full variable domain: DTAVSQTPKYLVTQMGNDKSIKCEQNLGHDTMYWYKQDSKKFLKIMFSYNNKELIINETVPNRFSPKSPDKAHLNLHINSLELGDSAVYFCASSLQPGQGSTEAFFGQGTRLTVV.

This clonotype was found a few times. The rearrangement links TRBV28 to TRBJ1-5; D possibly corresponds to TRBD1 (6 bases). Germline CDR1 MDHEN, CDR2 SYDVKM. The CDR3 runs to 16 residues. The V gene lost 7 bases and the J gene lost 1 base, with 17 bases spanning the gap. CDR3 sequence: CASTPEAGASNQPQHF. CDR3 nucleotide sequence: TGTGCCAGCACTCCCGAGGCAGGGGCGAGCAATCAGCCCCAGCATTTT.

The genes are TRBV7-2 and TRBJ2-7, with D perhaps TRBD1 (5 bases). Germline-derived CDR1 and CDR2 are SGHTA and FQGNSA. The CDR3 is made up of 16 amino acids. Trimming pared 2 bases from V and 1 base from J, leaving 15 bases between. As DNA, the CDR3 is TGTGCCAGCAGCTTACGGTTCTTAAAGGGGTCCTACGAGCAGTACTTC. It translates to CASSLRFLKGSYEQYF.

The CDR3 DNA follows: TGTGCCAGCTCACCACCGGCTTTCGTTGGAGGTCCCCAAGAGACCCAGTACTTC. Its translation: CASSPPAFVGGPQETQYF. V usage is TRBV18 and J usage is TRBJ2-5; a possible D gene is TRBD2 (5 bases). V lost 0 bases and J lost 1, with 18 bases in between. Germline assignment: CDR1 KGHSH and CDR2 LQKENI. The CDR3 loop spans 18 amino acids.

In nucleotides, the CDR3 is TGTGCCAGCAGCCCAGAGTGGACGGGACGCAACGAGCAGTACTTC. Translating it yields CASSPEWTGRNEQYF. This chain joins TRBV3-1 and TRBJ2-7; either TRBD1 or TRBD2 may supply D (5 bases each). Trimming pared 4 bases from V and 5 bases from J, leaving 18 bases between. Germline CDR1 and CDR2: LGHDT and YNNKEL (reference sequence). This CDR3 region has 15 residues.

The gene calls are TRBV5-6 and TRBJ1-4; D may be TRBD1 (5 bases). Trimming shortened V by 1 base and J by 10 bases, and 14 bases separated the two germline ends. This CDR3 spans 14 amino acids. Germline values: CDR1 SGHDT, CDR2 YYEEEE. CDR3 bases: TGTGCCAGCAGCTTGTGGGGAAGGGACGTAAAACTGTTTTTT. Translation: CASSLWGRDVKLFF.

A few counts support this clonotype. The chain has TRBV6-5 and TRBJ2-2; D not resolved. The CDR3 consists of 13 residues. The germline CDR1 and CDR2 sequences are MNHEY and SVGAGI. The V and J ends lost 0 bases and 4 bases respectively, with 3 bases between them. The CDR3 sequence is CASSYSLTGELFF. As DNA, the CDR3 is TGTGCCAGCAGTTACTCCCTCACCGGGGAGCTGTTTTTT.

This clonotype has only a few counts. The V and J genes are TRBV29-1 and TRBJ1-3; 9 bases are a match to TRBD1. J lost 2 bases, V lost 7 bases, and 6 bases had no gene match. From germline, CDR1 is SQVTM and CDR2 ANQGSEA. This CDR3 has 14 residues. CDR3 sequence (DNA): TGCAGCGCGCACAGGGGGCTAGCTGGAAACACCATATATTTT. Translation: CSAHRGLAGNTIYF.